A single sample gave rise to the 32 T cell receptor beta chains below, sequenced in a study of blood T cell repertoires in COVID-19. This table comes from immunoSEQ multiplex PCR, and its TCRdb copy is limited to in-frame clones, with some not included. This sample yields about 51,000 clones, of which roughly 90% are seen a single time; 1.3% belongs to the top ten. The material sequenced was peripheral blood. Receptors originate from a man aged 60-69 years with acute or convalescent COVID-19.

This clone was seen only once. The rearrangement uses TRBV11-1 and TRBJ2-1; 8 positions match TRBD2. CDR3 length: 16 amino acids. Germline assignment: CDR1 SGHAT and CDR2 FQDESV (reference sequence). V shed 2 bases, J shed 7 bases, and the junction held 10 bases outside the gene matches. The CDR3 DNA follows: TGTGCCAGCAGCTTATACTCCGGACTAGCTCGGAATGAGCAGTTCTTC. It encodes CASSLYSGLARNEQFF.

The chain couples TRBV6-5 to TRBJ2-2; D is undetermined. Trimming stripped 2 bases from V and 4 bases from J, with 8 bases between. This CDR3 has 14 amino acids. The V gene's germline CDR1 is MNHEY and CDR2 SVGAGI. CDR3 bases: TGTGCCAGCAGTTACGAGGTCGTCACCGGGGAGCTGTTTTTT. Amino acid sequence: CASSYEVVTGELFF.

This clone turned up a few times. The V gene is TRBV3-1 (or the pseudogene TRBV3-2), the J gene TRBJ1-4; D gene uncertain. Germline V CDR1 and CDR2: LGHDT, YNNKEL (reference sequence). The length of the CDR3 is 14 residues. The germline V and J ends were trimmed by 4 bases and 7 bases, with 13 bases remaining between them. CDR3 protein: CASSPPGFGEKLFF. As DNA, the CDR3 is TGTGCCAGCAGCCCACCGGGATTTGGTGAAAAACTGTTTTTT.

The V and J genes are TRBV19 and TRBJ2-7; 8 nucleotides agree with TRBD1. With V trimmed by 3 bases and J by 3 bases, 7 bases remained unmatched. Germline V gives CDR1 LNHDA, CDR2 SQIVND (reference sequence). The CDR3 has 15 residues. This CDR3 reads CASSIGWTGNYEQYF. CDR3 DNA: TGTGCCAGTAGTATCGGGTGGACAGGGAACTACGAGCAGTACTTC.

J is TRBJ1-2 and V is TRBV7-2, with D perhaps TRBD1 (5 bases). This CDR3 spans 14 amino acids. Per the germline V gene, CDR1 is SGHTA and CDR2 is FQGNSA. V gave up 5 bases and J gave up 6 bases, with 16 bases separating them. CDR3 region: CASSGSVGADGYTF. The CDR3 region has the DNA TGTGCCAGCAGCGGATCTGTAGGGGCGGATGGCTACACCTTC.

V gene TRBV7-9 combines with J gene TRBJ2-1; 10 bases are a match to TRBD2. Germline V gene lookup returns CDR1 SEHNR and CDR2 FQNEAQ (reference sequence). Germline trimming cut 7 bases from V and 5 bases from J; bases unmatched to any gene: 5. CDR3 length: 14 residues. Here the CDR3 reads CASKLAGNDNEQFF. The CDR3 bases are TGTGCCAGCAAACTAGCGGGAAACGACAATGAGCAGTTCTTC.

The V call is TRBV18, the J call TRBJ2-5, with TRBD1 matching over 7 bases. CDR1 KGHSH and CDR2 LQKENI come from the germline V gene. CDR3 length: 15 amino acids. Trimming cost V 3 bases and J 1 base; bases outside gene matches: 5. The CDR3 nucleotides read TGTGCCAGCTCACCGGGACAGCTCCTCCAAGAGACCCAGTACTTC. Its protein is CASSPGQLLQETQYF.

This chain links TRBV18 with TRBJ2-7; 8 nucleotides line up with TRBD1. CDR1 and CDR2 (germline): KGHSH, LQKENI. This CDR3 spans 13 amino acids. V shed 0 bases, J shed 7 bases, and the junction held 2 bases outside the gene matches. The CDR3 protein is CASSPPTGVEQYF. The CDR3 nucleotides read TGTGCCAGCTCACCACCGACAGGGGTGGAGCAGTACTTC. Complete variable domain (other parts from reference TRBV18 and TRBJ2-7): NAGVMQNPRHLVRRRGQEARLRCSPMKGHSHVYWYRQLPEEGLKFMVYLQKENIIDESGMPKERFSAEFPKEGPSILRIQQVVRGDSAAYFCASSPPTGVEQYFGPGTRLTVT.

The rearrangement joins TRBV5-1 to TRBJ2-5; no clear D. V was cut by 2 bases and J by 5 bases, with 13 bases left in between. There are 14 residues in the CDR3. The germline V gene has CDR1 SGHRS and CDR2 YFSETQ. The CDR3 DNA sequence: TGCGCCAGCAGCTTCTCAAACGGGTGGGAGACCCAGTACTTC. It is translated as CASSFSNGWETQYF.

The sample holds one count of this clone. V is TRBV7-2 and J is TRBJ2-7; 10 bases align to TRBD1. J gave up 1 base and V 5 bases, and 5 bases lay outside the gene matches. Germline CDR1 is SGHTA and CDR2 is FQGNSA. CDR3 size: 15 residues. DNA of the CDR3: TGTGCCAGCAGCACCAGACAGGGGGCGTCCTACGAGCAGTACTTC. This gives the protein CASSTRQGASYEQYF.

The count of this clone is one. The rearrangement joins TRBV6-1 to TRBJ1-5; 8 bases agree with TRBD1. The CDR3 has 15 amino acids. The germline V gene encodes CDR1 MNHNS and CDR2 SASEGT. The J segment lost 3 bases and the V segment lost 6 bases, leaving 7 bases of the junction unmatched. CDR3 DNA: TGTGCCAGCAGCTTGGGACAGGTGCTCAATCAGCCCCAGCATTTT. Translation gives CASSLGQVLNQPQHF.

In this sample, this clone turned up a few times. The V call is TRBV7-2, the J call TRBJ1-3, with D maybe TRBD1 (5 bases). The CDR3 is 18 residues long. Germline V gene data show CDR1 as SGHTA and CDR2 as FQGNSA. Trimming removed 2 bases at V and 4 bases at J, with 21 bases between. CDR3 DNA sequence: TGTGCCAGCAGCTTATCCCCTGGGGGGGGGACTGGAGGAAACACCATATATTTT. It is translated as CASSLSPGGGTGGNTIYF.

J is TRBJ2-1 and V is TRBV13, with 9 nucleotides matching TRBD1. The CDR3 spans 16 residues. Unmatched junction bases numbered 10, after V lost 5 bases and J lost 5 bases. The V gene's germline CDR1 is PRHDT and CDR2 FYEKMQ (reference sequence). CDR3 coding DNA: TGTGCCAGCAGCCGCCCGCCGGGACAGGGTGACAATGAGCAGTTCTTC. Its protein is CASSRPPGQGDNEQFF.

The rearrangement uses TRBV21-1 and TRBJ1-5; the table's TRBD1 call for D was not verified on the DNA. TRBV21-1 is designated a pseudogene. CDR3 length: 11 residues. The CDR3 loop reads CASSSSQPQHF. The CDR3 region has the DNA TGTGCCAGCAGCAGCAGTCAGCCCCAGCATTTT.

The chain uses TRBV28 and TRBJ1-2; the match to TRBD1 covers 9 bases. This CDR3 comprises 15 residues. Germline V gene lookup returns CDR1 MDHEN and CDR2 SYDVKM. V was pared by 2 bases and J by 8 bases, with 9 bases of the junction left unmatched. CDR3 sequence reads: CASSLGGQGESGYTF. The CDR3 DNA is TGTGCCAGCAGTTTAGGGGGACAGGGCGAGTCCGGCTACACCTTC.

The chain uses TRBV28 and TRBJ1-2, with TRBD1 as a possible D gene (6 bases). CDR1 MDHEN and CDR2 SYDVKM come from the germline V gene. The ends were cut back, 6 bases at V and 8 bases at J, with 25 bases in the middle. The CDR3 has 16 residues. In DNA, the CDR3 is TGTGCCAGCAGCTCGGGGTGGGGGCTTAGTCTTTCCGGCTACACCTTC. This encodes CASSSGWGLSLSGYTF.

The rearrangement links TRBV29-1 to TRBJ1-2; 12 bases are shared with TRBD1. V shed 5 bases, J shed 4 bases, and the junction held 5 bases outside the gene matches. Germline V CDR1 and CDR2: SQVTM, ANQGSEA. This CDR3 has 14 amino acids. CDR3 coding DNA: TGCAGCGTTACCGGGACAGGGGGCGGCTATGGCTACACCTTC. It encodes CSVTGTGGGYGYTF.

The CDR3 reads CASALAGWDEQFF. The CDR3 DNA follows: TGTGCCAGCGCCCTGGCGGGGTGGGATGAGCAGTTCTTC. V and J are TRBV27 and TRBJ2-1; D possibly corresponds to TRBD2 (6 bases). The CDR3 has 13 amino acids. In germline, CDR1 is MNHEY, CDR2 SMNVEV (reference sequence). V dropped 8 bases and J dropped 8 bases, with 16 bases sitting between them.

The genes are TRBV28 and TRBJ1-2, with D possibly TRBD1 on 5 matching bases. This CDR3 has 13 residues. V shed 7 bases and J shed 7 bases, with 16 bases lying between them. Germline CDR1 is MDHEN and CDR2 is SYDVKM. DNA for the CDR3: TGTGCCAGCACCATTGGAGGGGTCCTTGGCTACACCTTC. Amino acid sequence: CASTIGGVLGYTF.

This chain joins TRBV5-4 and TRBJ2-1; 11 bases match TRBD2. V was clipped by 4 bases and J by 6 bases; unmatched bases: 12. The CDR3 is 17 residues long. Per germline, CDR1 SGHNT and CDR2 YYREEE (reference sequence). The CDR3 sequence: CASSPRVAGGIFNEQFF. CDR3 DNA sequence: TGTGCCAGCAGCCCAAGGGTAGCGGGGGGGATTTTCAATGAGCAGTTCTTC.

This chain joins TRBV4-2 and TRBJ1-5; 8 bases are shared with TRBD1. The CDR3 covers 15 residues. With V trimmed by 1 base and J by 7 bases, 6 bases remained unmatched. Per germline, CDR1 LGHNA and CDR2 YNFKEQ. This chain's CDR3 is CASSQATGGNQPQHF. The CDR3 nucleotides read TGTGCCAGCAGCCAAGCTACAGGGGGGAACCAGCCCCAGCATTTT.

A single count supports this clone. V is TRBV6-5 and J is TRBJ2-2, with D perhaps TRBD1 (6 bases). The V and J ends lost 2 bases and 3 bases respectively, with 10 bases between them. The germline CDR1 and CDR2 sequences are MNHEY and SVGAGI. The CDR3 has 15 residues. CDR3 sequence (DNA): TGTGCCAGCAGTTACGGGACACTTCACACCGGGGAGCTGTTTTTT. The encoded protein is CASSYGTLHTGELFF.

The CDR3 nucleotides are TGTGCCAGTAGTACCAGGGGAACTGGAAACACCATATATTTT. It encodes CASSTRGTGNTIYF. The rearrangement links TRBV19 to TRBJ1-3, with D maybe TRBD1 (6 bases). CDR1 is LNHDA and CDR2 is SQIVND in the germline V gene (reference sequence). This CDR3 spans 14 amino acids. The ends were cut back, 4 bases at V and 2 bases at J, with 9 bases in the middle.

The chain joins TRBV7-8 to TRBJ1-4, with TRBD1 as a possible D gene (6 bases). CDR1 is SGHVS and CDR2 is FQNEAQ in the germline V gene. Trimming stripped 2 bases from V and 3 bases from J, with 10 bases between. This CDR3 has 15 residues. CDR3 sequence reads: CASSLLDRSNEKLFF. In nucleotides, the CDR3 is TGTGCCAGCAGCTTACTCGACAGGTCTAATGAAAAACTGTTTTTT. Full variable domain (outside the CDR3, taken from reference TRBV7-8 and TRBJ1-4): GAGVSQSPRYKVAKRGQDVALRCDPISGHVSLFWYQQALGQGPEFLTYFQNEAQLDKSGLPSDRFFAERPEGSVSTLKIQRTQQEDSAVYLCASSLLDRSNEKLFFGSGTQLSVL.

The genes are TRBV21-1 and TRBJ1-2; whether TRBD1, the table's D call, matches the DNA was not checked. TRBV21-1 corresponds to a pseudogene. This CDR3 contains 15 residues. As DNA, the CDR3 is TGTGCCAGCAGCAATTTCGGACAGGAAAACTATGGCTACACCTTC. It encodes CASSNFGQENYGYTF.

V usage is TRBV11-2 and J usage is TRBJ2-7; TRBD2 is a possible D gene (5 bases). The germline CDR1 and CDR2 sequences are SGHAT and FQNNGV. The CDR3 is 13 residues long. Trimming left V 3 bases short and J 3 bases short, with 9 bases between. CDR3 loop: CASSLGSHYEQYF. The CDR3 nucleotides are TGTGCCAGCAGCTTGGGGAGCCACTACGAGCAGTACTTC. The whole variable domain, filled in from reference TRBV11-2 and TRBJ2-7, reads EAGVAQSPRYKIIEKRQSVAFWCNPISGHATLYWYQQILGQGPKLLIQFQNNGVVDDSQLPKDRFSAERLKGVDSTLKIQPAKLEDSAVYLCASSLGSHYEQYFGPGTRLTVT.

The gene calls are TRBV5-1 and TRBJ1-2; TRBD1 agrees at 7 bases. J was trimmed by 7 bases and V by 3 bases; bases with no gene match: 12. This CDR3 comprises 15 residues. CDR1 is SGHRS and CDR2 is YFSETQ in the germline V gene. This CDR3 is CASSSIPETGRGYTF. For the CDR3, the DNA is TGCGCCAGCAGCTCCATTCCAGAGACAGGGCGTGGCTACACCTTC.

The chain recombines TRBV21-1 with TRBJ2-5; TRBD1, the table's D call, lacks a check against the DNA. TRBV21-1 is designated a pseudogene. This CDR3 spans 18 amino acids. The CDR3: CASSKEHRDRGRLETQYF. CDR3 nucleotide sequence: TGTGCCAGCAGCAAAGAACACCGGGACAGGGGGCGGTTGGAGACCCAGTACTTC.

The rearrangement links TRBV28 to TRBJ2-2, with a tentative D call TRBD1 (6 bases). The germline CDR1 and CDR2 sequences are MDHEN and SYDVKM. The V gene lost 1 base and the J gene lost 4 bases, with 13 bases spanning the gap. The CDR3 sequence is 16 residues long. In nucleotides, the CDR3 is TGTGCCAGCAGTTTATCGGGCAGGGGAGCCACCGGGGAGCTGTTTTTT. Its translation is CASSLSGRGATGELFF. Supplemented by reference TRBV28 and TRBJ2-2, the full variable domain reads DVKVTQSSRYLVKRTGEKVFLECVQDMDHENMFWYRQDPGLGLRLIYFSYDVKMKEKGDIPEGYSVSREKKERFSLILESASTNQTSMYLCASSLSGRGATGELFFGEGSRLTVL.

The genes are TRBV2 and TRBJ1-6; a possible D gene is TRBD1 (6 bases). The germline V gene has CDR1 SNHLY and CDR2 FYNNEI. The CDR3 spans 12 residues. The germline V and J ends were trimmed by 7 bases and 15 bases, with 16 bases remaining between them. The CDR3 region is CASNRDGSVLHF. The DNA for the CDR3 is TGTGCCAGCAACAGGGATGGGTCGGTCCTCCACTTT.

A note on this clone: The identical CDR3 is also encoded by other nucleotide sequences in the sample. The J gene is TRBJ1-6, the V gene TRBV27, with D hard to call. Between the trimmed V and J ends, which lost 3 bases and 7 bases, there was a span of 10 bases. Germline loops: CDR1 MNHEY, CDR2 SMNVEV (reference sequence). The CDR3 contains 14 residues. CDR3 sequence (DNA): TGTGCCAGCAGTTTTGGCCAGAAGAATTCACCCCTCCACTTT. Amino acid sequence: CASSFGQKNSPLHF.

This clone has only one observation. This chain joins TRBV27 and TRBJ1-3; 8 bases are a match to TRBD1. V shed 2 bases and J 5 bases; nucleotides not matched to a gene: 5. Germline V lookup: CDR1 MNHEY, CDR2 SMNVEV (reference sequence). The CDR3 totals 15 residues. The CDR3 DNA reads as TGTGCCAGCAGTTTAGGTCAGGGGGCTCGAAACACCATATATTTT. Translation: CASSLGQGARNTIYF.